Listed below are T cell receptor beta chains from one sample, sequenced in a study of T cell responses to AZD1222 COVID-19 vaccine. Clones were read by immunoSEQ multiplex PCR, and TCRdb kept only the in-frame ones, dropping some. Altogether about 170,000 clones are present, around 85% being singletons, with the ten largest covering 0.85% to 1.1%. The material sequenced was peripheral blood, taken 28 days after the second AZD1222 dose. Receptor source: an adult who received the AZD1222 COVID-19 vaccine. The CDR3 runs from the conserved cysteine through the conserved F or W. The D gene is left open where the match is weak. The listing skips clone size in some rows; elsewhere it reads once, few, many or a size class.

d_gene	v_gene	j_gene	abundance	CDR3nt	CDR3aa
TRBD2	TRBV3-1/TRBV3-2	TRBJ2-3	once	TGTGCCAGCAGCCAAGATAATAGCGGGGGGTTCCCCGCGGGGACGCAGTATTTT	CASSQDNSGGFPAGTQYF
-	TRBV7-8	TRBJ1-5	-	TGTGCCAGCAGCTTATCAGGGGATCAGCCCCAGCATTTT	CASSLSGDQPQHF
TRBD1	TRBV6-5	TRBJ1-2	-	TGTGCCAGCAGATTAACAGGGGTTTATGGCTACACCTTC	CASRLTGVYGYTF
-	TRBV5-6	TRBJ1-2	-	TGTGCCAGCAGCTTGGGTCGTTCGGCTGGCTACACCTTC	CASSLGRSAGYTF
-	TRBV11-2	TRBJ1-1	-	TGTGCCAGCCGCGAGGGGGGCGGGACTGAAGCTTTCTTT	CASREGGGTEAFF
-	TRBV2	TRBJ2-2	-	TGTGCCAGCAGTGAAATCACCGGGGAGCTGTTTTTT	CASSEITGELFF
TRBD2	TRBV5-4	TRBJ2-1	-	TGTGCCAGCAGCCTCGGGACTAGCCATTACAATGAGCAGTTCTTC	CASSLGTSHYNEQFF
TRBD2	TRBV4-3	TRBJ2-7	-	TGCGCCAGCAGCCAAGTGCTAGCGGGGGGGGAGCAGTACTTC	CASSQVLAGGEQYF
TRBD1	TRBV4-3	TRBJ1-2	-	TGCGCCAGCAGCCCAGAACAGGGGGGCTTTTACTATGGCTACACCTTC	CASSPEQGGFYYGYTF
-	TRBV9	TRBJ2-5	-	TGTGCCAGCAGCGGGTCAGGGATGCGAGAGACCCAGTACTTC	CASSGSGMRETQYF
-	TRBV23-1	TRBJ1-1	-	TGCGCCAGCAGTCAAGATAATTACAGGGCCAACACTGAAGCTTTCTTT	CASSQDNYRANTEAFF
-	TRBV3-1/TRBV3-2	TRBJ2-4	few	TGTGCCAGCAGCCAAGTGGGAGGGGGATACAAAAACATTCAGTACTTC	CASSQVGGGYKNIQYF
TRBD1	TRBV2	TRBJ1-5	-	TGTGCCAGCTCCGGGACAGGGAAGCAGCCCCAGCATTTT	CASSGTGKQPQHF
-	TRBV25-1	TRBJ1-1	-	TGTGCCAGCAGTGCGGTACGGGCTGAAGCTTTCTTT	CASSAVRAEAFF
TRBD1	TRBV6-1	TRBJ1-3	-	TGTGCCAGCAGTGAATTAATTAGGACAGGGGTTGACCCCTCTGGAAACACCATATATTTT	CASSELIRTGVDPSGNTIYF
-	TRBV11-2	TRBJ1-2	-	TGTGCCAGCAGCCCTGTGGTTGGCAACTATGGCTACACCTTC	CASSPVVGNYGYTF
-	TRBV7-8	TRBJ2-1	-	TGTGCCAGCAGCTTAGGGAGAACCAATGAGCAGTTCTTC	CASSLGRTNEQFF
TRBD1	TRBV5-4	TRBJ2-3	-	TGTGCCAGCAGCTTGGGCCGGGACAGGGGAACCGATACGCAGTATTTT	CASSLGRDRGTDTQYF
TRBD1	TRBV4-1	TRBJ2-7	-	TGCGCCAGCAGCCAGGTACCGGGACAGGGGACCTACGAGCAGTACTTC	CASSQVPGQGTYEQYF
-	TRBV4-1	TRBJ2-3	-	TGCGCCAGCAGCCCTCCGATGGATACGCAGTATTTT	CASSPPMDTQYF
-	TRBV29-1	TRBJ1-2	once	TGCAGCGCTGCAGGACAGATCGTGGATGGCTACACCTTC	CSAAGQIVDGYTF
TRBD2	TRBV7-9	TRBJ2-3	-	TGTGCCAGCAGCTTAGCGCTGGGACTAGCTGCCACAGATACGCAGTATTTT	CASSLALGLAATDTQYF
-	TRBV19	TRBJ1-1	once	TGTGCCAGTAGTATTGAGGTTCACCTGGGTGAAGCTTTCTTT	CASSIEVHLGEAFF
-	TRBV6-5	TRBJ1-1	once	TGTGCCAGCGGCAGGGGAGACACTGAAGCTTTCTTT	CASGRGDTEAFF
-	TRBV5-1	TRBJ2-3	-	TGCGCCAGCAGCTTGGGTGGCAGGGAGGTTACAGATACGCAGTATTTT	CASSLGGREVTDTQYF
-	TRBV9	TRBJ1-2	-	TGTGCCAGCAGCCCCTGGGCACCGGGCGCAGGCTTTGGCTACACCTTC	CASSPWAPGAGFGYTF
TRBD2	TRBV6-2/TRBV6-3	TRBJ2-7	-	TGTGCCAGCAGTCGTCAAACTAGCGGGAGCCGTCAAAGCTACGAGCAGTACTTC	CASSRQTSGSRQSYEQYF
TRBD1	TRBV9	TRBJ1-2	-	TGTGCCAGCAGCGGACAGGGGCAAACCTATGGCTACACCTTC	CASSGQGQTYGYTF
-	TRBV6-5	TRBJ1-4	-	TGTGCCAGCAGTCCCGGGGAGAAACTGTTTTTT	CASSPGEKLFF
TRBD1	TRBV19	TRBJ2-3	few	TGTGCCAGCCAGGACAGGGAAGCCTTCACAGATACGCAGTATTTT	CASQDREAFTDTQYF
TRBD1	TRBV7-9	TRBJ2-7	-	TGTGCCAGCAGCTTGACTCTGACAGGGGGCTTCGAGCAGTACTTC	CASSLTLTGGFEQYF
TRBD2	TRBV5-4	TRBJ2-3	-	TGTGCCAGCAGCGGGGAGGGCCCCCGAGTAACAGATACGCAGTATTTT	CASSGEGPRVTDTQYF
TRBD1	TRBV13	TRBJ1-2	-	TGTGCCAGCAGCAGAAACAGGGGCTCCTATGGCTACACCTTC	CASSRNRGSYGYTF
-	TRBV6-5	TRBJ2-6	once	TGTGCCAGCAGTTACTCCAGGGTTTCTGGGGCCAACGTCCTGACTTTC	CASSYSRVSGANVLTF
-	TRBV21-1	TRBJ1-5	-	TGTGCCAGCTTTCCAGGGGAAGGTCAGCCCCAGCATTTT	CASFPGEGQPQHF
-	TRBV3-1/TRBV3-2	TRBJ2-6	once	TGTGCCAGCAGCCAAGATTCGGGGCAAATTGTCCCCTCTGGGGCCAACGTCCTGACTTTC	CASSQDSGQIVPSGANVLTF
TRBD1	TRBV2	TRBJ2-7	-	TGTGCCAGCAGTGAGGCGCCAGGGGGCGACTACGAGCAGTACTTC	CASSEAPGGDYEQYF
-	TRBV19	TRBJ1-1	-	TGTGCCAGTAGTATCGCGGGCGGGAACACTGAAGCTTTCTTT	CASSIAGGNTEAFF
-	TRBV5-4	TRBJ2-7	-	TGTGCCAGCAGTCTCGCGGACGGCAGCTACGAGCAGTACTTC	CASSLADGSYEQYF
-	TRBV5-1	TRBJ2-2	-	TGCGCCAGCAGCTTTTTTTGGAACACCGGGGAGCTGTTTTTT	CASSFFWNTGELFF
TRBD1	TRBV7-8	TRBJ1-6	-	TGTGCCAGCAGCTTCTCCCGGGACAGACCCAATTCACCCCTCCACTTT	CASSFSRDRPNSPLHF
TRBD1	TRBV10-1	TRBJ2-3	-	TGCGCCACCTGGGACAGCCGAACCCATACGCAGTATTTT	CATWDSRTHTQYF
-	TRBV7-9	TRBJ2-7	-	TGTGCCAGCAGCTTATCCTTCCTGCAGAGCTCCTACGAGCAGTACTTC	CASSLSFLQSSYEQYF
-	TRBV12-5	TRBJ2-7	-	TGTGCTAGTGGTTTGGTATATAACGGGCTCCTAGGGTACTACGAGCAGTACTTC	CASGLVYNGLLGYYEQYF
-	TRBV7-9	TRBJ1-1	-	TGTGCCAGCACGCCCCGGGGGCAGAGGGTCACTGAAGCTTTCTTT	CASTPRGQRVTEAFF
-	TRBV5-6	TRBJ1-3	-	TGTGCCAGCAGCTTGGGCGAGCTGGACACCATATATTTT	CASSLGELDTIYF
-	TRBV25-1	TRBJ1-4	few	TGTGCCAGCAGTGAATATAAAGGGCTCCTTGGGGAAAAACTGTTTTTT	CASSEYKGLLGEKLFF
-	TRBV5-4	TRBJ2-7	-	TGTGCCAGCAGCTCCTTTTCCCGGGTCGGCTCCCGTCAGTACTTC	CASSSFSRVGSRQYF
-	TRBV19	TRBJ1-6	-	TGTGCCAGTAGTATATTTGATGGCGGTTCACCCCTCCACTTT	CASSIFDGGSPLHF
-	TRBV25-1	TRBJ2-3	-	TGTGCCAGCAGTGAACCCCACACGGATACGCAGTATTTT	CASSEPHTDTQYF
-	TRBV20-1	TRBJ1-2	-	TGCAGTGCTTGGACAGCCTATGGCTACACCTTC	CSAWTAYGYTF
-	TRBV7-6	TRBJ2-1	few	TGTGCCAGCAGTCCTAGACAGGATACGAACAATGAGCAGTTCTTC	CASSPRQDTNNEQFF
-	TRBV7-8	TRBJ2-7	once	TGTGCCAGCACTAAAGGCTACGAGCAGTACTTC	CASTKGYEQYF
-	TRBV6-1	TRBJ1-6	-	TGTGCCAGCAGTGAAACTGGGGGTACGCATTCACCCCTCCACTTT	CASSETGGTHSPLHF
TRBD2	TRBV4-1	TRBJ2-1	-	TGCGCCAGCAGCCAAGATATCCTAGCGGGGATCTACAATGAGCAGTTCTTC	CASSQDILAGIYNEQFF